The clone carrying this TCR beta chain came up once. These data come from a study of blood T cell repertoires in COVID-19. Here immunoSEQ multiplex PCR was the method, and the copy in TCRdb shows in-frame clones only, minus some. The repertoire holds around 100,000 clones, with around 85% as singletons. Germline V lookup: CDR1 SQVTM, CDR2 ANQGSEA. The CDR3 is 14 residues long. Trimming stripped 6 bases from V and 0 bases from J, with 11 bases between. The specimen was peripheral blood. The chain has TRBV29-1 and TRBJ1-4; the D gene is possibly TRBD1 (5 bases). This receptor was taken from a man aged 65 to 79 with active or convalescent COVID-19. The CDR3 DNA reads TGCAGCGTAACAGGTTGGGCAACTAATGAAAAACTGTTTTTT. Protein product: CSVTGWATNEKLFF.